This T cell receptor (beta chain) was identified in a study of beta chain features in type 1 diabetes. Findings of the study overall: Healthy donors had naive, central memory and Treg TCRB repertoires that appeared less similar than those seen among patients. Patients with Type 1 diabetes showed moderately but significantly shorter TCRB CDR3s in all four CD4+ subsets.

Expressed TCRB transcripts got sequenced, as all isolated RNA was reverse transcribed. Measured with immunoSEQ multiplex PCR; TCRdb has only the in-frame clones, and not every one. This repertoire shows more than 25,000 clones, 49% found once; its top ten account for roughly 0.29%. The CDR3 length is 12 residues. Per the germline V gene, CDR1 is SGHTA and CDR2 is FQGNSA. V lost 6 bases and J lost 4, with 9 bases in between. Purities in excess of 95% were seen in all sorted populations. As for this clone: Its specificity is not known.

The specimen sequenced was stem cell memory CD4+ T cells from blood. The rearrangement links TRBV7-2 to TRBJ1-1; unclear D gene. The source is a man in his thirties or forties with type 1 diabetes. This CDR3 reads CASSPGFTEAFF. In DNA form, the CDR3 reads TGTGCCAGCAGTCCAGGATTCACTGAAGCTTTCTTT. Full variable domain (rest looked up from reference TRBV7-2 and TRBJ1-1): GAGVSQSPSNKVTEKGKDVELRCDPISGHTALYWYRQSLGQGLEFLIYFQGNSAPDKSGLPSDRFSAERTGGSVSTLTIQRTQQEDSAVYLCASSPGFTEAFFGQGTRLTVV.